This T cell receptor (beta chain) was profiled in a study of blood T cells in healthy people across ages. Peripheral blood from each donor was collected in a volume of approximately 9.5 milliliters. This clonotype was detected ten times or more. One base away lies a much larger clone, so this may be a sequencing read error. A second PCR, run for about 7 to 11 cycles, used a sample-barcoded 5' primer plus a J-beta primer mix. Researchers report that a template-switch adaptor with 12 random nucleotides tagged each cDNA molecule. TCRdb reprocessed the 5' RACE reads via MiXCR and lists one record per CDR3 protein. The sample consists of about 650,000 distinct CDR3 sequences, about a third of them appearing once. Germline CDR1 is SGHVS and CDR2 is FQNEAQ. With 5 bases clipped from V and 4 bases from J, the junction kept 4 bases outside the gene matches. The CDR3 runs to 13 residues.

The chain has TRBV7-8 and TRBJ2-7, with 8 positions matching TRBD1. Material for sequencing was blood. The origin of this receptor is an elderly woman in good health. The CDR3 protein is CASSGYRGYEQYF. The DNA of the CDR3 is TGTGCCAGCAGCGGTTACAGGGGGTACGAGCAGTACTTC.